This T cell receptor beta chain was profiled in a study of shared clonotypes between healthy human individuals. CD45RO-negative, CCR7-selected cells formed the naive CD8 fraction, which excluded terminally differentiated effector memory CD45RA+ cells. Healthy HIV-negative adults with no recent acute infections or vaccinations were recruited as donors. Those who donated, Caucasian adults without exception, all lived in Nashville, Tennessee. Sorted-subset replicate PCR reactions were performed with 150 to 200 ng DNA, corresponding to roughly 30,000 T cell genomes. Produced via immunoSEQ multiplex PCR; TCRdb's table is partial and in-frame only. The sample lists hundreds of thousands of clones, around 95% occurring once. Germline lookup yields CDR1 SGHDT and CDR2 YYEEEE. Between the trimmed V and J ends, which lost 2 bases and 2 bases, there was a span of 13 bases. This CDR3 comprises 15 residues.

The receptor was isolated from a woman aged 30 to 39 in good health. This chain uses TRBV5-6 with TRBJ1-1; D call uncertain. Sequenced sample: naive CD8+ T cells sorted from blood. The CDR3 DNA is TGTGCCAGCAGCTTAGAAGGACGGGGAAACACTGAAGCTTTCTTT. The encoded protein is CASSLEGRGNTEAFF.